This T cell receptor beta chain was documented in a study of graft-versus-host responses after intestinal transplantation (dated by TCRdb to 2020 to 2022). Study-wide context: The transplants that recipients received were multivisceral, liver-intestinal, or isolated intestinal. Every recipient was given anti-thymocyte globulin induction, then maintenance tacrolimus and steroids for approximately 3 years. Graft-versus-host and host-versus-graft alloreactive T cell clones were tracked in the graft, circulation and bone marrow after intestinal transplantation using bulk TCR-beta CDR3 sequencing. Rather than going through the commercial service, samples from a few later patients were sequenced in-house on an Illumina MiSeq and processed with MiXCR. The cohort enrolled about two dozen intestinal transplant recipients including one retransplant, and a few patients lacking pretransplant specimens were excluded. A peak of at least 4% donor T cells among recipient peripheral blood mononuclear cells was the definition used for donor T cell macrochimerism. Alloreactive clones were identified by sequencing pre-transplant mixed lymphocyte reaction products and comparing these products with unstimulated pre-transplant donor and recipient T cells. Broader findings and caveats from the paper: In the allografts of patients with donor T cell macrochimerism, GvH to HvG T cell clonal ratios were high. Early after transplant, declines in HvG clones were associated with peak levels of circulating GvH clones. GvH clones turned up in recipient bone marrow, with some appearing earlier in ileal mucosa or blood, a pattern consistent with an intestinal mucosal origin. Conclusions were limited by the relatively low number and heterogeneity of intestinal transplant patients.

Taken from the germline V gene, the CDR1 and CDR2 loops are MNHNS and SASEGT. The CDR3 covers 12 residues, taking in both the cysteine and the valine. The sequence is cut down to CDR3 DNA, 36 bases in frame from base 1. The V end loses 4 bases and the J end loses 3 bases, and a stretch of 7 bases separates them. The library was generated by the immunoSEQ multiplex PCR assay. For most patients, genomic DNA was isolated using the Qiagen DNeasy Blood and Tissue Kit and was shipped frozen to Adaptive Biotechnologies for TCR sequencing. For most patients, genomic DNA was subjected to high-throughput TCR-beta CDR3 sequencing by Adaptive Biotechnologies. The original pipeline was this. TCR sequencing data for some 19 patients were retrieved from Adaptive's ImmunoSEQ software; three other patients were processed with MiXCR and VDJtools. CD4 versus CD8 sorting errors were corrected by removing sequences found in both subsets at a frequency ratio below 5:1. Because the origin of CDR3 nucleotide sequences shared between donor and recipient could not be assigned, those sequences were removed. Alloreactive clones required at least 2-fold expansion over unstimulated cells and minimum CFSE-low frequency of 0.002% (template counts) or 0.001% (read counts). Mappable clones were those detected in sequenced pre-transplant spleen, lymph node, or MLR CFSE-low populations of the donor or recipient. The cumulative frequency of alloreactive clones was calculated as a percentage of all sequences, weighted by copy number. The table was pulled from immuneACCESS by TCRdb, which kept in-frame rearrangements only. Such tables lose some clones; where checked, under half of the loss comes from unresolved V genes, and the rest has no known cause. V, J and clone size are taken as reported in that table, and D and trimming were inferred from the DNA itself. The sample table records fewer than 85,000 clones; nearly 85% of these occur just once. The ten biggest clones cover roughly 0.4% of the sample.

Of note for this clone: There is no known antigen for this receptor. Base qualities are not recorded, but no much larger clone differs from it by a single base.

Read against the paper, the sample's time point label means: cells obtained before transplantation from donor or recipient. CD3+CD4+ and CD3+CD8+ populations were FACS-sorted from unstimulated pre-transplant donor and recipient cells taken from spleen or lymph nodes. The sequences come from unstimulated CD4+ T cells sorted from spleen or lymph node cells, collected before transplant. This TCR was sampled from a human donor who was the organ donor for an intestinal transplant. The rearranged chain carries TRBV6-1 and TRBJ2-7; the best D guess is TRBD1, with 5 bases matching. The DNA sequence is given as TGTGCCAGCAGTGGACAGTTCTACGAGCAGTACGTC. This translates into CASSGQFYEQYV.